This TCR beta chain was sequenced in a study of vaccination effects on CD4 cells after COVID-19. Study as a whole: It was two doses of either the BNT162b2 or mRNA-1273 vaccine that participants received. Study results and limitations: Substantial clonal contraction characterized both infection- and vaccine-induced clones late after vaccination.

The repertoire was sequenced with immunoSEQ multiplex PCR; TCRdb's copy has only in-frame clones and lacks some. The table shows 55,000 to 80,000 clones, with 75% to 85% occurring only once. The germline CDR1 and CDR2 sequences are KGHDR and SFDVKD. V dropped 2 bases and J dropped 7 bases, with 17 bases sitting between them. This CDR3 is 15 amino acids long. Worth noting for this clone: Its antigen is not identified.

Sequencing in the ViraFEST assay came after antigen-specific CD4+ T cells had been expanded with viral peptide pools, which were used to stimulate PBMC. Isolation of CD4+ T cells took place after nine to ten days of culture. Absence of prior SARS-CoV-2 infection characterized the vaccine recipients, who showed negative nucleocapsid antibodies. The J gene is TRBJ2-7, the V gene TRBV24-1; D perhaps matches TRBD2 (6 bases). This sequence originates from a human donor who received a COVID-19 vaccine. The material sequenced was CD4+ T cells from PBMCs cultured with SARS-CoV-2 spike peptides, taken before COVID-19 vaccination. The CDR3 spells CATSDSKDPRGEQYV. Written as DNA, the CDR3 is TGTGCCACCAGTGATTCTAAGGACCCCCGGGGGGAGCAGTACGTC.